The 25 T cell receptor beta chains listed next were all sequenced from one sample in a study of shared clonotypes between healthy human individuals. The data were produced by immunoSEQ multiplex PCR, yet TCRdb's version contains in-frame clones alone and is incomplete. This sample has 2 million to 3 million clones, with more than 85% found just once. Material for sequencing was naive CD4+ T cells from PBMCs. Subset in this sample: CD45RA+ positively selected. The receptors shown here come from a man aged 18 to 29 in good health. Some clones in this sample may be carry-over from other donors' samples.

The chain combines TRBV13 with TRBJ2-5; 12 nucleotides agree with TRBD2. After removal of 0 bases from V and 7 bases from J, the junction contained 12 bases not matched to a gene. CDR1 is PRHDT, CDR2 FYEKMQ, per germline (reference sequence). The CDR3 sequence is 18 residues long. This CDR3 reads CASSLGRLAGEGRGTQYF. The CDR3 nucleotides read TGTGCCAGCAGCTTAGGGCGACTAGCGGGAGAGGGTAGGGGGACCCAGTACTTC.

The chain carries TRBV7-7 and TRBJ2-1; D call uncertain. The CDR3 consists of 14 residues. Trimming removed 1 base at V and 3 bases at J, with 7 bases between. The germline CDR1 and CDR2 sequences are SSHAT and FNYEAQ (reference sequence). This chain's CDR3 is CASSLESGYNEQFF. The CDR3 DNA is TGTGCCAGCAGCTTAGAGTCGGGCTACAATGAGCAGTTCTTC. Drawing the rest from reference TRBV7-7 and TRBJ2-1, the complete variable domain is GAGVSQSPRYKVTKRGQDVTLRCDPISSHATLYWYQQALGQGPEFLTYFNYEAQPDKSGLPSDRFSAERPEGSISTLTIQRTEQRDSAMYRCASSLESGYNEQFFGPGTRLTVL.

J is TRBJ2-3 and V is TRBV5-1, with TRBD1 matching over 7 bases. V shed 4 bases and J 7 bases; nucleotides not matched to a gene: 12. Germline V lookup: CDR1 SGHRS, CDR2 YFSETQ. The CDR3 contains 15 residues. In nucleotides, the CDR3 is TGCGCCAGCAGCCAGACCTACAGGGGATTGCATACGCAGTATTTT. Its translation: CASSQTYRGLHTQYF.

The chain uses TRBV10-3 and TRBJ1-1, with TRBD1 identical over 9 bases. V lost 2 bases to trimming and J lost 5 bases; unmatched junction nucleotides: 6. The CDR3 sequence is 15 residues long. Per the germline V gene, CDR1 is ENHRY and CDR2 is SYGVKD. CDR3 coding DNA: TGTGCCATCAGTGAGAGCCCGACAGGGGGGACTGAAGCTTTCTTT. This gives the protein CAISESPTGGTEAFF.

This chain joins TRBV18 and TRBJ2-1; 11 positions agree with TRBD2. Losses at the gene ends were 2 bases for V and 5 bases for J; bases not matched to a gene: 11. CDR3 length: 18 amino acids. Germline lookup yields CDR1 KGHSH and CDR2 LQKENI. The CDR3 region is CASSPTLGLAGGNNEQFF. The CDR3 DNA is TGTGCCAGCTCACCAACCCTAGGGCTAGCGGGAGGTAACAATGAGCAGTTCTTC.

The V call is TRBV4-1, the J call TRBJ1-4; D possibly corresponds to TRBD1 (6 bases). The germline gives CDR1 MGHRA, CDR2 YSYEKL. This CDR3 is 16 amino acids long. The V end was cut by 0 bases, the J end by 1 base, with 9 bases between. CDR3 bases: TGCGCCAGCAGCCAAGATGGGGGGCTAACTAATGAAAAACTGTTTTTT. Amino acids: CASSQDGGLTNEKLFF.

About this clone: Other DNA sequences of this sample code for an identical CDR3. Written as DNA, the CDR3 is TGCGCCAGCAGCTTGACCAGAAACACCGGGGAGCTGTTTTTT. It specifies CASSLTRNTGELFF. V gene TRBV5-1 combines with J gene TRBJ2-2; no reliable D call. The CDR3 extends over 14 amino acids. Germline CDR1 SGHRS, CDR2 YFSETQ. V was pared by 1 base and J by 2 bases, with 6 bases between.

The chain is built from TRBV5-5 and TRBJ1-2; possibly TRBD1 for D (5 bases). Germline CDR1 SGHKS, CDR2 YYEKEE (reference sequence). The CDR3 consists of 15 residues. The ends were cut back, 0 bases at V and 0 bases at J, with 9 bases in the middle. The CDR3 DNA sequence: TGTGCCAGCAGCTTGGAATGGGGGGCTAACTATGGCTACACCTTC. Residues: CASSLEWGANYGYTF.

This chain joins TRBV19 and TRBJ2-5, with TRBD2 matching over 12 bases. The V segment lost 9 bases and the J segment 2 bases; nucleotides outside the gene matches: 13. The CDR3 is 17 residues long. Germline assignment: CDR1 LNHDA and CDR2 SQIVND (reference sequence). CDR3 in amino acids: CASRPRVGLAGQETQYF. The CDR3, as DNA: TGTGCCAGCCGACCCAGGGTTGGACTAGCGGGGCAAGAGACCCAGTACTTC. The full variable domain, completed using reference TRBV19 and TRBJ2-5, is DGGITQSPKYLFRKEGQNVTLSCEQNLNHDAMYWYRQDPGQGLRLIYYSQIVNDFQKGDIAEGYSVSREKKESFPLTVTSAQKNPTAFYLCASRPRVGLAGQETQYFGPGTRLLVL.

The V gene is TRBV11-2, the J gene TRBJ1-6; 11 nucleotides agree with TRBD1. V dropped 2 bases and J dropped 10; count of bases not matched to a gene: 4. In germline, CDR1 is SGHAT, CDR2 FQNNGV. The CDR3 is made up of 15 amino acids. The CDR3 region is CASSLTGTGGSPLHF. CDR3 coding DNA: TGTGCCAGCAGCTTAACAGGGACAGGGGGATCACCCCTCCACTTT.

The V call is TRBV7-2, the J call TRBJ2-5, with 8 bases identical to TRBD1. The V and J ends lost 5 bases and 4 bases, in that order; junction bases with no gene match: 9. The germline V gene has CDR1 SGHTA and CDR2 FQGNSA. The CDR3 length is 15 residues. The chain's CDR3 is CASSRDRSGSETQYF. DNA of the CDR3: TGTGCCAGCAGCCGGGACAGGTCGGGGTCAGAGACCCAGTACTTC.

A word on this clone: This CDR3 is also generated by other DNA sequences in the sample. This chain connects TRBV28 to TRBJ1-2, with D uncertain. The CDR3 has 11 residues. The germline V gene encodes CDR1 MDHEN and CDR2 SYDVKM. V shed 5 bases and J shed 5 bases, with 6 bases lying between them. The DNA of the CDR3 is TGTGCCAGCAGTAATGGTTATGGCTACACCTTC. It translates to CASSNGYGYTF.

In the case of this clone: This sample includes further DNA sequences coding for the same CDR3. CDR3 amino acids: CASSSTGSGANVLTF. In DNA form, the CDR3 reads TGCGCCAGCAGCAGTACAGGGTCTGGGGCCAACGTCCTGACTTTC. The chain is built from TRBV5-1 and TRBJ2-6, with TRBD1 as a possible D gene (6 bases). The CDR3 is made up of 15 amino acids. CDR1 is SGHRS, CDR2 YFSETQ, per germline. The V gene lost 4 bases and the J gene lost 1 base, with 9 bases spanning the gap.

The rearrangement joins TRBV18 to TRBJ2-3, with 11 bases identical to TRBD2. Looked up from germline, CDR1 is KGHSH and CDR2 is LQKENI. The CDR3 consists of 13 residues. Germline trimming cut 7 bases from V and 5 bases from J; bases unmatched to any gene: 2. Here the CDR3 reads CASYSGREDTQYF. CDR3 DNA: TGTGCCAGCTATAGCGGGAGGGAAGATACGCAGTATTTT.

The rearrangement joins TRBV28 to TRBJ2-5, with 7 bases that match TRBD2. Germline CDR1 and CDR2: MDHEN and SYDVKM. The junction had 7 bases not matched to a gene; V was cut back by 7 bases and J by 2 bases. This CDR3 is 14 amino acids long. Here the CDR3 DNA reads TGTGCCAGCAATAGGGGACTAATGCAAGAGACCCAGTACTTC. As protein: CASNRGLMQETQYF.

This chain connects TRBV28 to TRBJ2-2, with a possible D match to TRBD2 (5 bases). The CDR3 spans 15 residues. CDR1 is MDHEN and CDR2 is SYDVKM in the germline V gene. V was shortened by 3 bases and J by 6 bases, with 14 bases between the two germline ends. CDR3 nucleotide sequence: TGTGCCAGCAGTTTGAGGGAAATTAGGGCCGGGGAGCTGTTTTTT. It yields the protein CASSLREIRAGELFF.

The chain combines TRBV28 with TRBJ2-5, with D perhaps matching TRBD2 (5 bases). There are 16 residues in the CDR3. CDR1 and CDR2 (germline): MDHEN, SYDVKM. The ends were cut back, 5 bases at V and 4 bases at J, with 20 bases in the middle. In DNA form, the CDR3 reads TGTGCCAGCAGTATGCAGTTGCGGAGGAGCGTAGAGACCCAGTACTTC. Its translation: CASSMQLRRSVETQYF. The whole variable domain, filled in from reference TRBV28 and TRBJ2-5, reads DVKVTQSSRYLVKRTGEKVFLECVQDMDHENMFWYRQDPGLGLRLIYFSYDVKMKEKGDIPEGYSVSREKKERFSLILESASTNQTSMYLCASSMQLRRSVETQYFGPGTRLLVL.

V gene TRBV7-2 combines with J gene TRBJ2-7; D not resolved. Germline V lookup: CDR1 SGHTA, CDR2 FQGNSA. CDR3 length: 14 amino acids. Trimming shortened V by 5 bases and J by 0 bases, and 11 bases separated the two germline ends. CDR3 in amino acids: CASSLWTGSYEQYF. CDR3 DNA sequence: TGTGCCAGCAGCCTCTGGACGGGCTCCTACGAGCAGTACTTC. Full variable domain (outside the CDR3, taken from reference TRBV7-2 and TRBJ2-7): GAGVSQSPSNKVTEKGKDVELRCDPISGHTALYWYRQSLGQGLEFLIYFQGNSAPDKSGLPSDRFSAERTGGSVSTLTIQRTQQEDSAVYLCASSLWTGSYEQYFGPGTRLTVT.

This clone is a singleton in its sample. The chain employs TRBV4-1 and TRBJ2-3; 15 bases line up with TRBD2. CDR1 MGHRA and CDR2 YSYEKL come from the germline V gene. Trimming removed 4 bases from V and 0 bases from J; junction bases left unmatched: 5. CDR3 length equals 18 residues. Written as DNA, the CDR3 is TGCGCCAGCAGCCCGGGACTAGCGGGGGGAATCAGCACAGATACGCAGTATTTT. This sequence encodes CASSPGLAGGISTDTQYF.

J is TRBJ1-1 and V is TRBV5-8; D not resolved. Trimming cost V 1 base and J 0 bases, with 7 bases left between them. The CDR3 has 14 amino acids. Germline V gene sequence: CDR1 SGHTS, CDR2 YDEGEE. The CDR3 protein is CASSLLGLNTEAFF. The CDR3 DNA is TGTGCCAGCAGCTTGTTAGGCCTGAACACTGAAGCTTTCTTT.

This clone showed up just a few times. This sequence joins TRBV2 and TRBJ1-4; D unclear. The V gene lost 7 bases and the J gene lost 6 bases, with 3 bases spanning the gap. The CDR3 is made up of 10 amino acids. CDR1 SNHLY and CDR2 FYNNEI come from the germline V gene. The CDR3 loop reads CASKDEKLFF. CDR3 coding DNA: TGTGCCAGCAAAGATGAAAAACTGTTTTTT.

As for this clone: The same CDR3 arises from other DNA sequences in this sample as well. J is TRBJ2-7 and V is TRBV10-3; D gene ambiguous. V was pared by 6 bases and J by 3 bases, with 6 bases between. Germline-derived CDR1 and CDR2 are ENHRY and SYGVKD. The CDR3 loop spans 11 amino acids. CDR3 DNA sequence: TGTGCCATCAGCCAGAGCTACGAGCAGTACTTC. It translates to CAISQSYEQYF.

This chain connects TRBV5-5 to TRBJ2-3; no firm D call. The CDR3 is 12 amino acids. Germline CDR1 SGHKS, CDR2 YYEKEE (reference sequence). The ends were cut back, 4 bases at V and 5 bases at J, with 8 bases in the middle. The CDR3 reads CASSPAGDTQYF. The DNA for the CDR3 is TGTGCCAGCAGCCCTGCTGGAGATACGCAGTATTTT.

CDR3 sequence reads: CASIHSSWGRGYNEQFF. CDR3 in DNA: TGTGCCAGCATCCATTCTAGCTGGGGCAGAGGATACAATGAGCAGTTCTTC. The V gene is TRBV5-8, the J gene TRBJ2-1; D is tentatively TRBD1 or TRBD2 (5 bases each). This CDR3 is built from 17 residues. The V gene lost 6 bases and the J gene lost 4 bases, with 23 bases spanning the gap. Germline V gene lookup returns CDR1 SGHTS and CDR2 YDEGEE.

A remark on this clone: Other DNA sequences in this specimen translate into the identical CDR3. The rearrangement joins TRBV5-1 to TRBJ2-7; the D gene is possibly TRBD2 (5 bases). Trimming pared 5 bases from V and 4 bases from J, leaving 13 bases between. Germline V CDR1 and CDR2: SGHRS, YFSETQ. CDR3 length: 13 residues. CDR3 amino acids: CASSRSGTYEQYF. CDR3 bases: TGCGCCAGCAGTCGGAGCGGAACTTACGAGCAGTACTTC.